This TCR beta chain was obtained from a study of cytomegalovirus exposure and HLA in healthy donors. To note about this clone: Its antigen is not identified.

CDR3 length: 17 residues. Germline CDR1 and CDR2: LGHNT and FRNRAP. V lost 0 bases to trimming and J lost 3 bases; unmatched junction nucleotides: 8. General observations from the study: Later analysis identified several of the most significant clusters that appeared linked to common viral pathogens. Some TCR beta chains (roughly 150 of them) were listed as cytomegalovirus-associated.

With 60 Vbeta and 13 Jbeta primers, the PCR was carried out. In the original workflow: A follow-up analysis tallied approximately 85 million unique TCR beta chains, roughly 10 million shared. The repertoire was sequenced with immunoSEQ multiplex PCR; TCRdb's copy has only in-frame clones and lacks some. Clone size and V and J calls were adopted from that table, with D and trimming inferred from the DNA. Of some 130,000 clones in the sample, about 80% were seen once. Sample: PBMCs. This chain links TRBV12-5 with TRBJ1-5, with 7 bases fitting TRBD1. This receptor was obtained from a man aged 25 to 40 in good health and CMV-seronegative. The CDR3 DNA reads as TGTGCTAGTGGTTTGGTACTGGAACAGGGGATCAATCAGCCCCAGCATTTT. It translates to CASGLVLEQGINQPQHF.